These 28 T cell receptor beta chains came from one sample sequenced in a study of siplizumab effects on memory and regulatory T cells. Some clones are missing from TCRdb's copy, which holds only in-frame ones; the method was immunoSEQ multiplex PCR. The sample shows 50,000 to 75,000 clones, 95% to 98% of them seen only once. Sequencing was performed on naive CD8+ T cells sorted from blood. These receptors came from a human donor in good health.

This chain joins TRBV28 and TRBJ1-1; D remains unclear. Trimming took off 1 base at V and 1 base at J, with 4 bases between the two ends. The CDR3 spans 13 residues. Germline CDR1 MDHEN, CDR2 SYDVKM. The CDR3 DNA is TGTGCCAGCAGTTTATTTCAGAACACTGAAGCTTTCTTT. Residues: CASSLFQNTEAFF.

The rearrangement uses TRBV19 and TRBJ1-5; D call uncertain. Germline V gene data show CDR1 as LNHDA and CDR2 as SQIVND (reference sequence). The CDR3 covers 13 residues. V was trimmed by 1 base and J by 7 bases, leaving 8 bases between them. CDR3 sequence (DNA): TGTGCCAGTAGTATAGCAGCCGCACAGCCCCAGCATTTT. This codes for CASSIAAAQPQHF.

The chain joins TRBV9 to TRBJ1-2; 7 nucleotides match TRBD1. The CDR3 loop spans 14 amino acids. V was pared by 3 bases and J by 8 bases, with 10 bases of the junction left unmatched. Germline CDR1 is SGDLS and CDR2 is YYNGEE. CDR3: CASSGRGDSDGYTF. The CDR3 DNA sequence: TGTGCCAGCAGCGGGAGAGGGGACAGTGACGGCTACACCTTC.

The sample holds one count of this clone. This sequence joins TRBV9 and TRBJ1-2, with 7 bases identical to TRBD1. CDR3 length: 15 residues. The germline V gene has CDR1 SGDLS and CDR2 YYNGEE. The trim removed 1 base at V and 4 bases at J, leaving 7 bases unmatched. Here the CDR3 DNA reads TGTGCCAGCAGCGTAACCGGGGACAGCTTCTATGGCTACACCTTC. This encodes CASSVTGDSFYGYTF.

Notes on this clone: The same CDR3 also results from other DNA sequences found in this sample. V gene TRBV9 combines with J gene TRBJ2-1; D not certain. The length of the CDR3 is 11 residues. V was trimmed by 0 bases and J by 8 bases, leaving 3 bases between them. From germline, CDR1 is SGDLS and CDR2 YYNGEE. The CDR3 sequence is CASSVGDEQFF. For the CDR3, the DNA is TGTGCCAGCAGCGTAGGGGATGAGCAGTTCTTC.

The CDR3 is CASSLMPRSYNEQFF. As DNA, the CDR3 is TGTGCCAGCAGTTTAATGCCGCGGTCTTACAATGAGCAGTTCTTC. V usage is TRBV27 and J usage is TRBJ2-1; D gene uncertain. Per germline, CDR1 MNHEY and CDR2 SMNVEV (reference sequence). V shed 2 bases and J shed 4 bases, with 12 bases lying between them. The CDR3 loop spans 15 amino acids.

The rearrangement links TRBV28 to TRBJ2-2; the D gene is possibly TRBD1 (6 bases). The V end was cut by 6 bases, the J end by 6 bases, with 14 bases between. In germline, CDR1 is MDHEN, CDR2 SYDVKM. The CDR3 runs to 14 residues. This chain's CDR3 is CASSVVGGPGELFF. CDR3 bases: TGTGCCAGCAGCGTAGTAGGGGGTCCCGGGGAGCTGTTTTTT. The full variable domain, its missing parts supplied by reference TRBV28 and TRBJ2-2, is DVKVTQSSRYLVKRTGEKVFLECVQDMDHENMFWYRQDPGLGLRLIYFSYDVKMKEKGDIPEGYSVSREKKERFSLILESASTNQTSMYLCASSVVGGPGELFFGEGSRLTVL.

The chain couples TRBV21-1 to TRBJ2-1; the table calls TRBD2, which could not be checked here. TRBV21-1 is a pseudogene segment. This CDR3 is built from 13 residues. The CDR3 nucleotides are TGTGCCAGCAGCAGTTTGGAGGGTAATGAGCAGTTCTTC. Amino acid sequence: CASSSLEGNEQFF.

The V and J genes are TRBV7-2 and TRBJ1-2; 10 bases are a match to TRBD1. Germline trimming cut 2 bases from V and 7 bases from J; bases unmatched to any gene: 7. The V gene's germline CDR1 is SGHTA and CDR2 FQGNSA. The CDR3 sequence is 15 residues long. As DNA, the CDR3 is TGTGCCAGCAGCTTACCGGGACAGGGGCATGGTGGCTACACCTTC. It codes for CASSLPGQGHGGYTF. Drawing the rest from reference TRBV7-2 and TRBJ1-2, the complete variable domain is GAGVSQSPSNKVTEKGKDVELRCDPISGHTALYWYRQSLGQGLEFLIYFQGNSAPDKSGLPSDRFSAERTGGSVSTLTIQRTQQEDSAVYLCASSLPGQGHGGYTFGSGTRLTVV.

The chain combines TRBV11-3 with TRBJ1-1, with D maybe TRBD1 (6 bases). There are 13 residues in the CDR3. Trimming stripped 1 base from V and 4 bases from J, with 7 bases between. The germline CDR1 and CDR2 sequences are SGHNT and YENEEA. CDR3 in amino acids: CASSLGTATEAFF. CDR3 DNA sequence: TGTGCCAGCAGCTTAGGGACAGCCACTGAAGCTTTCTTT.

This chain joins TRBV6-5 and TRBJ1-5; perhaps TRBD1 as D (6 bases). The length of the CDR3 is 14 residues. Trimming removed 5 bases from V and 1 base from J, with 9 bases in between. Germline CDR1 reads MNHEY; CDR2 reads SVGAGI. The CDR3 bases are TGTGCCAGCAGTGAAGGGGGGAGCAATCAGCCCCAGCATTTT. Its translation: CASSEGGSNQPQHF.

The chain is built from TRBV5-5 and TRBJ2-7; 8 nucleotides match TRBD1. The germline gives CDR1 SGHKS, CDR2 YYEKEE (reference sequence). The V gene end was trimmed by 3 bases and the J gene end by 4 bases; junction bases not matched to a gene: 0. This CDR3 spans 12 amino acids. The CDR3 here is CASSWTGYEQYF. CDR3 DNA: TGTGCCAGCAGCTGGACAGGGTACGAGCAGTACTTC.

The chain joins TRBV10-1 to TRBJ2-7; maybe TRBD1 (6 bases). Per the germline V gene, CDR1 is WNHNN and CDR2 is SYGVQD (reference sequence). The CDR3 consists of 11 residues. V lost 10 bases and J lost 6, with 13 bases in between. CDR3 region: CATATGTEQYF. The CDR3 nucleotides read TGCGCCACCGCAACAGGGACCGAGCAGTACTTC.

The chain is built from TRBV4-3 and TRBJ2-1; D ambiguous. Germline CDR1 is LGHNA and CDR2 is YSLEER. The CDR3 length is 14 residues. With 0 bases removed from V and 6 bases from J, the gap between germline ends came to 9 bases. In DNA form, the CDR3 reads TGCGCCAGCAGCCAAGATCGGTCCGCCAATGAGCAGTTCTTC. Its translation is CASSQDRSANEQFF.

The V gene is TRBV11-2, the J gene TRBJ1-5; weak D call: TRBD1 (6 bases). V lost 5 bases, J lost 5 bases, and 13 bases lay in between. This CDR3 is 14 amino acids long. Looked up from germline, CDR1 is SGHAT and CDR2 is FQNNGV. The CDR3 reads CASSTGQGYQPQHF. CDR3 nucleotide sequence: TGTGCCAGCAGCACAGGGCAGGGGTATCAGCCCCAGCATTTT.

The chain links TRBV7-3 to TRBJ1-2; TRBD1 is a possible D gene (5 bases). V lost 2 bases and J 8 bases, leaving 18 bases between the germline ends. The CDR3 runs to 15 residues. Germline V gene data show CDR1 as SGHTA and CDR2 as FQGTGA. In nucleotides, the CDR3 is TGTGCCAGCAGCTTAGGTTTTTTTACAGGAGAGGGCTACACCTTC. The encoded protein is CASSLGFFTGEGYTF.

The CDR3 sequence: CASSYWQEGLSYEQYF. The CDR3 DNA follows: TGTGCCAGCAGTTACTGGCAGGAGGGTCTCTCCTACGAGCAGTACTTC. This chain connects TRBV6-5 to TRBJ2-7; perhaps TRBD2 as D (6 bases). Between the trimmed V and J ends, which lost 1 base and 0 bases, there was a span of 13 bases. This CDR3 comprises 16 residues. Germline CDR1 is MNHEY and CDR2 is SVGAGI.

This clone was counted once. V and J are TRBV28 and TRBJ2-7; TRBD2 aligns across 8 bases. This CDR3 spans 20 amino acids. Germline V gene sequence: CDR1 MDHEN, CDR2 SYDVKM. With 2 bases clipped from V and 0 bases from J, the junction kept 18 bases outside the gene matches. The CDR3 DNA is TGTGCCAGCAGTTTAAATTTATTTGCGACTAGCGAACCTTACTCCTACGAGCAGTACTTC. It codes for CASSLNLFATSEPYSYEQYF.

The rearrangement joins TRBV7-9 to TRBJ1-4; perhaps TRBD1 as D (6 bases). Germline-derived CDR1 and CDR2 are SEHNR and FQNEAQ (reference sequence). V lost 5 bases to trimming and J lost 7 bases, with 14 bases between them. There are 14 residues in the CDR3. The CDR3 DNA follows: TGTGCCAGCAGCCAACAGGGCGGCGGTGAAAAACTGTTTTTT. It codes for CASSQQGGGEKLFF.

This clone was seen only once. The chain employs TRBV4-3 and TRBJ2-7; 13 bases are a match to TRBD2. Trimming removed 3 bases from V and 7 bases from J; junction bases left unmatched: 3. Germline V gene sequence: CDR1 LGHNA, CDR2 YSLEER. The CDR3 spans 14 residues. CDR3 loop: CASSHRGLAGEQYF. The CDR3 DNA sequence: TGCGCCAGCAGCCACCGGGGACTAGCGGGGGAGCAGTACTTC.

This chain connects TRBV19 to TRBJ2-7, with D possibly being TRBD2 (6 bases). Germline CDR1 reads LNHDA; CDR2 reads SQIVND (reference sequence). CDR3 length: 12 residues. Trimming removed 11 bases at V and 3 bases at J, with 14 bases between. DNA of the CDR3: TGTGCCGCCGGTGGGACTTACTACGAGCAGTACTTC. It encodes CAAGGTYYEQYF.

The chain is built from TRBV29-1 and TRBJ1-2; D is unresolved. The germline V and J ends were trimmed by 6 bases and 1 base, with 6 bases remaining between them. Germline V lookup: CDR1 SQVTM, CDR2 ANQGSEA. CDR3 size: 11 residues. This chain's CDR3 is CSVPSNYGYTF. Written as DNA, the CDR3 is TGCAGCGTACCAAGTAACTATGGCTACACCTTC.

In its sample, this clone was seen once. This chain uses TRBV27 with TRBJ1-6; possibly TRBD1 for D (5 bases). Trimming shortened V by 6 bases and J by 5 bases, and 11 bases separated the two germline ends. Germline V CDR1 and CDR2: MNHEY, SMNVEV (reference sequence). The CDR3 has 14 residues. The CDR3 here is CASSPGSDNSPLHF. The CDR3 DNA is TGTGCCAGCAGCCCAGGGTCTGATAATTCACCCCTCCACTTT.

The chain combines TRBV19 with TRBJ2-7; 10 bases agree with TRBD1. Germline values: CDR1 LNHDA, CDR2 SQIVND (reference sequence). CDR3 length equals 14 residues. J lost 7 bases, V lost 6 bases, and 9 bases had no gene match. CDR3 nucleotide sequence: TGTGCCAGTAGCCACAATACGGACAGGGGGGAGCAGTACTTC. Protein product: CASSHNTDRGEQYF. The full variable domain, with the rest looked up from reference TRBV19 and TRBJ2-7, is DGGITQSPKYLFRKEGQNVTLSCEQNLNHDAMYWYRQDPGQGLRLIYYSQIVNDFQKGDIAEGYSVSREKKESFPLTVTSAQKNPTAFYLCASSHNTDRGEQYFGPGTRLTVT.

As to this clone: Other DNA sequences within the sample encode an identical CDR3. The chain couples TRBV20-1 to TRBJ1-2, with D unclear. In germline, CDR1 is DFQATT, CDR2 SNEGSKA (reference sequence). Trimming stripped 8 bases from V and 8 bases from J, with 6 bases between. The CDR3 length is 8 residues. DNA for the CDR3: TGCAGTACCGGGGGCTACACCTTC. Its translation: CSTGGYTF.

CDR3 bases: TGTGCCAGCAGTGAATACACCGGGGGGACCACAGATACGCAGTATTTT. Amino acids: CASSEYTGGTTDTQYF. J is TRBJ2-3 and V is TRBV6-4; TRBD2 agrees at 7 bases. The CDR3 is 16 residues long. J lost 2 bases, V lost 3 bases, and 8 bases had no gene match. The germline gives CDR1 MRHNA, CDR2 SNTAGT.

The chain uses TRBV9 and TRBJ2-5, with D perhaps being TRBD1 or TRBD2 (7 bases each). This CDR3 comprises 15 residues. Trimming removed 3 bases at V and 4 bases at J, with 16 bases between. Germline assignment: CDR1 SGDLS and CDR2 YYNGEE. The CDR3 nucleotides are TGTGCCAGCAGCGCTGGGGAGGGGGCCCCAGAGACCCAGTACTTC. It codes for CASSAGEGAPETQYF.

V is TRBV7-9 and J is TRBJ2-1, with TRBD1 matching over 10 bases. Germline V lookup: CDR1 SEHNR, CDR2 FQNEAQ (reference sequence). With V trimmed by 1 base and J by 5 bases, 11 bases remained unmatched. The length of the CDR3 is 18 residues. CDR3 in DNA: TGTGCCAGCAGCTTAGTGGGGACAGGGGTAAATCCAGACAATGAGCAGTTCTTC. This gives the protein CASSLVGTGVNPDNEQFF.